This entry describes one T cell receptor beta chain. Data came from immunoSEQ multiplex PCR; TCRdb stores just in-frame clones and leaves some out. The table shows 25,000 to 35,000 clones, with around 91% occurring only once. The data were taken from a study of T cell changes during pregnancy in multiple sclerosis. This CDR3 comprises 14 residues. V was clipped by 4 bases and J by 4 bases; unmatched bases: 7. Germline loops: CDR1 SGHRS, CDR2 YFSETQ. The sample here was CD4+ T cells from peripheral blood mononuclear cells, taken in the third trimester of pregnancy. The chain couples TRBV5-1 to TRBJ1-2; 7 bases line up with TRBD1. The receptor was derived from a female donor in good health, enrolled as a control in a pregnancy study. Here the CDR3 reads CASSTNDRAYGYTF. CDR3 nucleotide sequence: TGCGCCAGCAGCACAAACGACAGGGCCTATGGCTACACCTTC.